This paragraph covers one T cell receptor beta chain sequence. The CDR3 is made up of 13 amino acids. The germline CDR1 and CDR2 sequences are SGHVS and FQNEAQ. J gave up 7 bases and V 1 base, and 3 bases lay outside the gene matches. This record comes from a study of blood T cell repertoires in COVID-19. Study information: Acute-phase and convalescent COVID-19 samples originated in the United States, Italy and Spain.

The data were produced by immunoSEQ multiplex PCR, yet TCRdb's version contains in-frame clones alone and is incomplete. Of roughly 130,000 clones listed, over 65% are singletons. The specimen sequenced was peripheral blood. The TCR originated in a man aged 50 to 60 with acute or convalescent COVID-19. V and J are TRBV7-8 and TRBJ1-1; TRBD1 matches at 7 bases. DNA for the CDR3: TGTGCCAGCAGCTTAGAGACAGGGATTGAAGCTTTCTTT. Translating it yields CASSLETGIEAFF.